Shown below are 30 T cell receptor beta chains from a single sample sequenced in a study of T-cell reconstitution after alpha-beta-depleted transplantation in children. This sample's TCRbeta library carried unique molecular identifier barcodes. One entry per CDR3 protein results from TCRdb running MiXCR on the PCR reads. The table has approximately 350,000 distinct CDR3 sequences, 9% to 12% seen once; the top ten hold under 3%. The sample consisted of PBMCs from the stem cell graft donor, taken from the stem cell graft. The receptors come from a human donor who donated a stem cell graft to a child with acute lymphoblastic leukemia.

The J gene is TRBJ2-7, the V gene TRBV21-1. TRBV21-1 is a pseudogene locus. This CDR3 comprises 19 residues. CDR3 DNA sequence: TGTGCCAGCAGCAAAGTTTCCCCAATCGACGGAATCATCTCCTACGAGCAGTACTTC. The encoded protein is CASSKVSPIDGIISYEQYF.

In this sample, this clonotype turned up a few times. The rearrangement joins TRBV20-1 to TRBJ1-2; tentatively, D is TRBD1 (5 bases). Per germline, CDR1 DFQATT and CDR2 SNEGSKA (reference sequence). Trimming cost V 0 bases and J 4 bases, with 15 bases left between them. This CDR3 contains 15 residues. CDR3 sequence (DNA): TGCAGTGCTAGAGATCCGGGGGGTAGCGGCTATGGCTACACCTTC. This sequence encodes CSARDPGGSGYGYTF.

This rearrangement joins TRBV4-3 to TRBJ2-2, with D hard to call. The V gene's germline CDR1 is LGHNA and CDR2 YSLEER. The CDR3 contains 15 residues. V dropped 4 bases and J dropped 5 bases, with 14 bases sitting between them. CDR3 sequence reads: CASSPTWIRTGELFF. In nucleotides, the CDR3 is TGCGCCAGCAGCCCTACTTGGATCAGGACCGGGGAGCTGTTTTTT.

This clonotype was recorded at least ten times. As DNA, the CDR3 is TGCGCCAGCAGCTGGGGACTAGCGGGACCATACTACGAGCAGTACTTC. This translates into CASSWGLAGPYYEQYF. V gene TRBV5-1 combines with J gene TRBJ2-7; TRBD2 matches at 13 bases. Trimming at V came to 3 bases and at J to 3 bases, leaving 6 bases not matched to a gene. The germline CDR1 and CDR2 sequences are SGHRS and YFSETQ. This CDR3 spans 16 amino acids. The full variable domain, in which reference TRBV5-1 and TRBJ2-7 provide the parts outside the CDR3, is KAGVTQTPRYLIKTRGQQVTLSCSPISGHRSVSWYQQTPGQGLQFLFEYFSETQRNKGNFPGRFSGRQFSNSRSEMNVSTLELGDSALYLCASSWGLAGPYYEQYFGPGTRLTVT.

V is TRBV12-3 or TRBV12-4 and J is TRBJ2-7, with D possibly TRBD1 on 6 matching bases. V shed 6 bases and J shed 6 bases, with 15 bases lying between them. This CDR3 has 13 amino acids. The CDR3 spells CASRDWTAGEQYF. The CDR3 nucleotides are TGTGCCAGCAGAGATTGGACAGCCGGCGAGCAGTACTTC.

This clonotype was detected only a few times. The chain has TRBV20-1 and TRBJ2-1; a weak D match, TRBD2 (6 bases). The CDR3 runs to 15 residues. V was cut by 3 bases and J by 7 bases, with 19 bases left in between. Germline V gene lookup returns CDR1 DFQATT and CDR2 SNEGSKA (reference sequence). The CDR3 reads CSARGVTERVNEQFF. CDR3 bases: TGCAGTGCTAGGGGTGTGACGGAGCGGGTAAATGAGCAGTTCTTC.

The rearrangement links TRBV5-1 to TRBJ2-1; TRBD2 matches 9 bases. The junction had 12 bases not matched to a gene; V was cut back by 4 bases and J by 7 bases. Per germline, CDR1 SGHRS and CDR2 YFSETQ. CDR3 length: 16 residues. The CDR3 DNA follows: TGCGCCAGCAGCAGTCTAGCGGGAAGCGGGATGAATGAGCAGTTCTTC. As protein: CASSSLAGSGMNEQFF.

On this clonotype: Its ends do not fully match the called genes, so a read error is possible. The chain uses TRBV28 and TRBJ1-3; D might be TRBD1 (5 bases). The length of the CDR3 is 13 residues. CDR1 and CDR2 (germline): MDHEN, SYDVKM. The DNA for the CDR3 is TGTGCCAGCAGTTTACAACGGGGGGGGACCACATATTTT. It yields the protein CASSLQRGGTTYF.

This clonotype has a handful of counts. V and J are TRBV7-9 and TRBJ1-1; D may be TRBD1 (5 bases). Germline CDR1 and CDR2: SEHNR and FQNEAQ (reference sequence). V was trimmed by 5 bases and J by 1 base, leaving 20 bases between them. There are 17 residues in the CDR3. The CDR3 DNA reads TGTGCCAGCAGCCCCCGTCGGCCGACCGGGGGGAACACTGAAGCTTTCTTT. The encoded protein is CASSPRRPTGGNTEAFF.

This chain joins TRBV28 and TRBJ2-7; 12 nucleotides agree with TRBD2. CDR3 size: 16 residues. The V segment lost 5 bases and the J segment 2 bases; nucleotides outside the gene matches: 7. Germline V gene lookup returns CDR1 MDHEN and CDR2 SYDVKM. CDR3 amino acids: CASSPWTSGTAYEQYF. In nucleotides, the CDR3 is TGTGCCAGCAGTCCCTGGACTAGCGGGACGGCCTACGAGCAGTACTTC. Looking up the rest from reference TRBV28 and TRBJ2-7 gives the full variable domain: DVKVTQSSRYLVKRTGEKVFLECVQDMDHENMFWYRQDPGLGLRLIYFSYDVKMKEKGDIPEGYSVSREKKERFSLILESASTNQTSMYLCASSPWTSGTAYEQYFGPGTRLTVT.

In its sample, this clonotype was seen a few times. The chain couples TRBV4-2 to TRBJ2-1; tentative D call: TRBD2 (6 bases). CDR3 size: 16 residues. The ends were cut back, 1 base at V and 2 bases at J, with 12 bases in the middle. Germline V lookup: CDR1 LGHNA, CDR2 YNFKEQ. In DNA form, the CDR3 reads TGTGCCAGCAGCCAAGCGTTACTAGCTGCCTACAATGAGCAGTTCTTC. Translating gives CASSQALLAAYNEQFF.

At least ten counts were recorded for this clonotype. The chain employs TRBV3-1 and TRBJ2-7, with 10 bases fitting TRBD2. J lost 0 bases, V lost 6 bases, and 14 bases had no gene match. Looked up from germline, CDR1 is LGHDT and CDR2 is YNNKEL (reference sequence). This CDR3 is 18 amino acids long. CDR3 in amino acids: CASSPKSFTSGTSYEQYF. CDR3 nucleotide sequence: TGTGCCAGCAGTCCCAAGAGTTTCACTAGCGGGACCTCCTACGAGCAGTACTTC.

The V gene is TRBV7-2, the J gene TRBJ2-5; 12 bases align to TRBD2. The V and J ends lost 5 bases and 4 bases, in that order; junction bases with no gene match: 5. CDR3 length equals 15 residues. The germline V gene encodes CDR1 SGHTA and CDR2 FQGNSA. The CDR3 coding sequence is TGTGCCAGCAGCCGTCAGACTAGCGGGAGAGAGACCCAGTACTTC. Residues: CASSRQTSGRETQYF.

The table lists this clonotype with a few counts. The genes are TRBV5-1 and TRBJ2-7; TRBD1 matches at 7 bases. The CDR3 has 14 amino acids. The trim removed 5 bases at V and 2 bases at J, leaving 7 bases unmatched. Germline assignment: CDR1 SGHRS and CDR2 YFSETQ. The DNA of the CDR3 is TGCGCCAGCAGACCACAGGGGCCGCCCTACGAGCAGTACTTC. This codes for CASRPQGPPYEQYF.

The rearrangement uses TRBV7-9 and TRBJ2-1; TRBD2 aligns across 9 bases. The CDR3 has 17 amino acids. The trim removed 4 bases at V and 8 bases at J, leaving 15 bases unmatched. Looked up from germline, CDR1 is SEHNR and CDR2 is FQNEAQ (reference sequence). The CDR3 DNA reads as TGTGCCAGCAGCTCCCCCTTCTTGCGGGAGGGGGGGCATGAGCAGTTCTTC. Protein sequence: CASSSPFLREGGHEQFF.

V is TRBV18 and J is TRBJ2-2, with D hard to call. CDR1 KGHSH and CDR2 LQKENI come from the germline V gene. V was shortened by 4 bases and J by 4 bases, with 10 bases between the two germline ends. The CDR3 is 14 residues long. CDR3 sequence reads: CASSQNTATGELFF. The CDR3 nucleotides read TGTGCCAGCTCACAAAATACAGCCACCGGGGAGCTGTTTTTT.

The chain joins TRBV28 to TRBJ2-3, with D perhaps TRBD2 (6 bases). This CDR3 spans 13 amino acids. V lost 6 bases to trimming and J lost 2 bases, with 9 bases between them. In germline, CDR1 is MDHEN, CDR2 SYDVKM. CDR3 in DNA: TGTGCCAGCAGGGGAGGTTTCACAGATACGCAGTATTTT. Translating it yields CASRGGFTDTQYF.

The rearrangement joins TRBV4-2 to TRBJ2-1; the D is unclear. With 4 bases removed from V and 4 bases from J, the gap between germline ends came to 23 bases. Per the germline V gene, CDR1 is LGHNA and CDR2 is YNFKEQ. The CDR3 loop spans 18 amino acids. The CDR3 protein is CASSRNVRRADVYNEQFF. CDR3 coding DNA: TGTGCCAGCAGCCGCAACGTCCGCCGAGCAGACGTTTACAATGAGCAGTTCTTC.

To note about this clonotype: As the CDR3 is not closed by the conserved phenylalanine or tryptophan, this likely results from a read error. The CDR3 spells CASSYRDPTDTQYY. The CDR3 coding sequence is TGTGCCAGCAGTTATCGGGACCCCACAGATACGCAGTATTAT. V gene TRBV27 combines with J gene TRBJ2-3; either TRBD1 or TRBD2 may fit D (5 bases each). CDR1 is MNHEY, CDR2 SMNVEV, per germline (reference sequence). V lost 4 bases, J lost 2 bases, and 10 bases lay in between. The CDR3 spans 14 residues.

This chain links TRBV7-2 with TRBJ2-7, with 9 bases matching TRBD2. CDR3 size: 16 residues. The V segment lost 4 bases and the J segment 2 bases; nucleotides outside the gene matches: 9. Germline lookup yields CDR1 SGHTA and CDR2 FQGNSA. The chain's CDR3 is CASSSSPGLAPYEQYF. The DNA for the CDR3 is TGTGCCAGCAGCTCCAGCCCCGGACTAGCGCCCTACGAGCAGTACTTC.

V is TRBV12-3 or TRBV12-4 and J is TRBJ1-1; TRBD1 matches 8 bases. There are 14 residues in the CDR3. Losses at the gene ends were 5 bases for V and 1 base for J; bases not matched to a gene: 3. The CDR3 protein is CASSQDRANTEAFF. The DNA of the CDR3 is TGTGCCAGCAGTCAGGACAGGGCGAACACTGAAGCTTTCTTT.

The gene calls are TRBV27 and TRBJ1-2, with D perhaps matching TRBD1 (5 bases). The length of the CDR3 is 14 residues. The germline gives CDR1 MNHEY, CDR2 SMNVEV (reference sequence). V lost 3 bases and J lost 4, with 12 bases in between. The CDR3 spells CASSFGGAGYGYTF. The DNA for the CDR3 is TGTGCCAGCAGTTTCGGCGGGGCTGGCTATGGCTACACCTTC.

The table lists this clonotype with many counts. The J gene is TRBJ2-7, the V gene TRBV15; 8 bases fit TRBD1. J gave up 5 bases and V 5 bases, and 5 bases lay outside the gene matches. The CDR3 has 13 residues. From germline, CDR1 is LNHNV and CDR2 YYDKDF (reference sequence). CDR3 DNA: TGTGCCACCAGCGGCGACAGGGGCCACGAGCAGTACTTC. Protein product: CATSGDRGHEQYF.

This clonotype appeared a few times. The V and J genes are TRBV27 and TRBJ1-1; D is ambiguous. Germline CDR1 is MNHEY and CDR2 is SMNVEV (reference sequence). V was clipped by 6 bases and J by 8 bases, with 13 bases between them. The CDR3 runs to 12 residues. The CDR3 reads CASSNLIREAFF. CDR3 nucleotides: TGTGCCAGCAGCAATCTAATAAGGGAAGCTTTCTTT.

The chain recombines TRBV9 with TRBJ2-7; 10 bases match TRBD2. The CDR3 is made up of 18 amino acids. Germline CDR1 reads SGDLS; CDR2 reads YYNGEE. V lost 4 bases, J lost 0 bases, and 13 bases stayed unmatched. The CDR3 sequence: CASSPTGISGRASYEQYF. As DNA, the CDR3 is TGTGCCAGCAGCCCGACAGGAATCAGCGGGAGGGCCTCCTACGAGCAGTACTTC. The full variable domain, in which reference TRBV9 and TRBJ2-7 provide the parts outside the CDR3, is DSGVTQTPKHLITATGQRVTLRCSPRSGDLSVYWYQQSLDQGLQFLIQYYNGEERAKGNILERFSAQQFPDLHSELNLSSLELGDSALYFCASSPTGISGRASYEQYFGPGTRLTVT.

This clonotype has a handful of counts. The chain recombines TRBV7-4 with TRBJ2-7; maybe TRBD1 (7 bases). CDR1 and CDR2 (germline): SGHVT, SQSDAQ. The V end lost 2 bases, the J end lost 0 bases, and 38 bases lay between the germline ends. This CDR3 region has 24 residues. CDR3 nucleotides: TGTGCCAGCAGCTTACCCATTAGGGGAACGTGGAGGGGGCCCTCGGCCGCGAGCTCCTACGAGCAGTACTTC. Translating gives CASSLPIRGTWRGPSAASSYEQYF. The full variable domain, completed using reference TRBV7-4 and TRBJ2-7, is GAGVSQSPRYKVAKRGRDVALRCDSISGHVTLYWYRQTLGQGSEVLTYSQSDAQRDKSGRPSGRFSAERPERSVSTLKIQRTEQGDSAVYLCASSLPIRGTWRGPSAASSYEQYFGPGTRLTVT.

The chain recombines TRBV19 with TRBJ2-1; 15 bases match TRBD2. This CDR3 has 14 amino acids. Germline V gene sequence: CDR1 LNHDA, CDR2 SQIVND (reference sequence). The J segment lost 7 bases and the V segment lost 7 bases, leaving 2 bases of the junction unmatched. The CDR3 reads CASIGTSGRNEQFF. The CDR3 nucleotides are TGTGCCAGTATCGGGACTAGCGGGAGGAATGAGCAGTTCTTC.

The genes are TRBV6-1 and TRBJ1-1; 7 nucleotides match TRBD1. This CDR3 has 13 residues. CDR1 MNHNS and CDR2 SASEGT come from the germline V gene. J gave up 5 bases and V 6 bases, and 6 bases lay outside the gene matches. The CDR3 is CASRKTGATEAFF. The CDR3 DNA follows: TGTGCCAGCAGGAAAACAGGGGCGACTGAAGCTTTCTTT.

This chain connects TRBV5-5 to TRBJ1-2; 8 bases are a match to TRBD1. Trimming removed 4 bases from V and 7 bases from J; junction bases left unmatched: 3. Germline V gene lookup returns CDR1 SGHKS and CDR2 YYEKEE (reference sequence). The CDR3 extends over 12 amino acids. The CDR3: CASSPGGGGYTF. The CDR3, as DNA: TGTGCCAGCAGCCCAGGGGGCGGTGGCTACACCTTC.

This clonotype was seen at least ten times. This chain joins TRBV5-1 and TRBJ2-2; no definite D call. CDR1 and CDR2 from the germline V gene are SGHRS and YFSETQ. The CDR3 is 13 residues long. V shed 4 bases and J shed 0 bases, with 4 bases lying between them. The chain's CDR3 is CASSHTNTGELFF. The CDR3 DNA is TGCGCCAGCAGCCATACGAACACCGGGGAGCTGTTTTTT.